What follows are 28 T cell receptor beta chains derived from one specimen sequenced in a study of cytomegalovirus exposure and HLA in healthy donors. The PCR made use of 60 Vbeta and 13 Jbeta primers. The table came from immunoSEQ multiplex PCR; TCRdb's copy has only in-frame clones and leaves some out. The sample contains just over 150,000 clones, 65% to 85% of which appear only once. The sample comprised PBMCs. All receptors come from a man aged 35-49 years in good health and CMV-seropositive.

This CDR3 reads CASSSNRGSGNTIYF. The CDR3 DNA reads TGTGCCAGCAGTTCTAACAGGGGCTCTGGAAACACCATATATTTT. V usage is TRBV6-5 and J usage is TRBJ1-3; the match to TRBD1 covers 7 bases. The V gene end was trimmed by 4 bases and the J gene end by 0 bases; junction bases not matched to a gene: 3. CDR1 is MNHEY and CDR2 is SVGAGI in the germline V gene. The CDR3 totals 15 residues.

The V gene is TRBV7-9, the J gene TRBJ2-3, with no clear D. The CDR3 contains 12 residues. V gave up 6 bases and J gave up 2 bases, with 6 bases separating them. Germline-derived CDR1 and CDR2 are SEHNR and FQNEAQ (reference sequence). The CDR3 sequence: CASRWATDTQYF. DNA of the CDR3: TGTGCCAGCAGGTGGGCCACAGATACGCAGTATTTT. The complete variable domain, with remaining parts taken from reference TRBV7-9 and TRBJ2-3, reads DTGVSQNPRHKITKRGQNVTFRCDPISEHNRLYWYRQTLGQGPEFLTYFQNEAQLEKSRLLSDRFSAERPKGSFSTLEIQRTEQGDSAMYLCASRWATDTQYFGPGTRLTVL.

The chain carries TRBV7-2 and TRBJ2-4; possibly TRBD1 for D (7 bases). Germline V lookup: CDR1 SGHTA, CDR2 FQGNSA. V dropped 2 bases and J dropped 0 bases, with 8 bases sitting between them. CDR3 length equals 15 residues. The CDR3 region has the DNA TGTGCCAGCAGCTTACAGGGGGGAGCCAAAAACATTCAGTACTTC. This gives the protein CASSLQGGAKNIQYF.

This chain joins TRBV13 and TRBJ2-3, with TRBD2 identical over 8 bases. The V and J ends lost 5 bases and 4 bases, in that order; junction bases with no gene match: 14. Germline values: CDR1 PRHDT, CDR2 FYEKMQ (reference sequence). The CDR3 sequence is 17 residues long. This chain's CDR3 is CASSTPDGAGRADTQYF. DNA for the CDR3: TGTGCCAGCAGCACTCCCGATGGGGCCGGGAGGGCAGATACGCAGTATTTT.

The rearrangement joins TRBV2 to TRBJ2-7; 7 bases agree with TRBD1. The CDR3 is 13 residues long. The V gene end was trimmed by 6 bases and the J gene end by 6 bases; junction bases not matched to a gene: 8. In germline, CDR1 is SNHLY, CDR2 FYNNEI. The CDR3 sequence is CASSNDRVGEQYF. In DNA form, the CDR3 reads TGTGCCAGCAGCAACGACAGGGTTGGCGAGCAGTACTTC.

The CDR3 spells CASSHSGTPQFF. DNA of the CDR3: TGTGCCAGCAGCCATTCCGGGACTCCTCAGTTCTTC. The chain combines TRBV7-3 with TRBJ2-1; possibly TRBD2 for D (6 bases). CDR3 length equals 12 residues. Germline values: CDR1 SGHTA, CDR2 FQGTGA. Trimming pared 5 bases from V and 13 bases from J, leaving 15 bases between.

The rearrangement joins TRBV5-1 to TRBJ2-3, with TRBD2 matching over 9 bases. CDR3 length: 16 residues. Per germline, CDR1 SGHRS and CDR2 YFSETQ. V was clipped by 2 bases and J by 1 base; unmatched bases: 5. This chain's CDR3 is CASSFSLAGRTDTQYF. DNA for the CDR3: TGCGCCAGCAGCTTCTCACTAGCGGGCCGCACAGATACGCAGTATTTT.

This clone was found a few times. This CDR3 is also generated by other DNA sequences in the sample. The rearrangement joins TRBV7-2 to TRBJ1-4, with TRBD1 matching over 9 bases. Trimming cost V 3 bases and J 6 bases; bases outside gene matches: 2. The germline gives CDR1 SGHTA, CDR2 FQGNSA. The CDR3 is 14 amino acids. CDR3 region: CASSLDRGDEKLFF. CDR3 sequence (DNA): TGTGCCAGCAGCTTGGACAGGGGCGATGAAAAACTGTTTTTT.

This sequence joins TRBV7-8 and TRBJ2-2, with 8 bases aligning to TRBD1. Germline CDR1 and CDR2: SGHVS and FQNEAQ. V was clipped by 6 bases and J by 4 bases; unmatched bases: 10. The CDR3 extends over 16 amino acids. The CDR3 region has the DNA TGTGCCAGCAGTTTGGACAGGGCTCGGTGCACCGGGGAGCTGTTTTTT. As protein: CASSLDRARCTGELFF.

The CDR3 reads CASSLLGGDGYTF. The CDR3 DNA is TGTGCCAGCAGCTTATTAGGGGGCGATGGCTACACCTTC. V gene TRBV7-9 combines with J gene TRBJ1-2; 7 bases line up with TRBD1. The CDR3 is 13 amino acids. The ends lost 2 bases at V and 6 bases at J; junction bases unmatched: 3. Germline CDR1 SEHNR, CDR2 FQNEAQ (reference sequence).

The chain recombines TRBV6-6 with TRBJ2-7; 10 bases are a match to TRBD1. This CDR3 spans 15 amino acids. CDR1 is MNHNY, CDR2 SVGAGI, per germline (reference sequence). Trimming removed 0 bases from V and 5 bases from J; junction bases left unmatched: 4. The CDR3 here is CASSYSRTGGNEQYF. The DNA of the CDR3 is TGTGCCAGCAGTTACTCCCGGACAGGGGGGAACGAGCAGTACTTC.

This chain connects TRBV7-2 to TRBJ2-1, with TRBD2 matching over 8 bases. CDR1 is SGHTA, CDR2 FQGNSA, per germline. The CDR3 length is 15 residues. V was pared by 2 bases and J by 0 bases, with 0 bases of the junction left unmatched. Here the CDR3 reads CASSLRGGSYNEQFF. CDR3 nucleotides: TGTGCCAGCAGCTTACGGGGGGGCTCCTACAATGAGCAGTTCTTC.

This chain links TRBV30 with TRBJ1-5, with D unclear. CDR3 length equals 17 residues. V dropped 1 base and J dropped 0 bases, with 16 bases sitting between them. Per the germline V gene, CDR1 is GTSNPN and CDR2 is SVGIG (reference sequence). CDR3 region: CAWSAARVQNSNQPQHF. The CDR3 DNA reads TGTGCCTGGAGTGCGGCCCGTGTACAGAATAGCAATCAGCCCCAGCATTTT.

This chain links TRBV4-2 with TRBJ2-3; 9 nucleotides align to TRBD2. The CDR3 runs 15 residues. Germline CDR1 LGHNA, CDR2 YNFKEQ. The V gene end was trimmed by 5 bases and the J gene end by 6 bases; junction bases not matched to a gene: 9. The CDR3 bases are TGTGCCAGCAGCTCCGTCGGCGGGGGGGAGGATACGCAGTATTTT. It specifies CASSSVGGGEDTQYF.

This chain uses TRBV5-4 with TRBJ2-7; TRBD1 matches 11 bases. Germline CDR1 SGHNT, CDR2 YYREEE (reference sequence). Germline trimming cut 4 bases from V and 3 bases from J; bases unmatched to any gene: 9. There are 16 residues in the CDR3. CDR3 sequence reads: CASSPSGQGVDYEQYF. The DNA of the CDR3 is TGTGCCAGCAGCCCTTCGGGACAGGGGGTTGACTACGAGCAGTACTTC.

The V and J genes are TRBV7-2 and TRBJ1-5; the D is unclear. The CDR3 is 17 amino acids. The germline CDR1 and CDR2 sequences are SGHTA and FQGNSA. V lost 1 base to trimming and J lost 1 base, with 14 bases between them. CDR3 coding DNA: TGTGCCAGCAGCTTAGATTTCCGGGTAGGAAGCAATCAGCCCCAGCATTTT. Translating it yields CASSLDFRVGSNQPQHF.

The chain is built from TRBV7-9 and TRBJ1-1; 8 bases agree with TRBD1. The CDR3 covers 11 residues. Germline V gene sequence: CDR1 SEHNR, CDR2 FQNEAQ (reference sequence). Unmatched junction bases numbered 4, after V lost 5 bases and J lost 11 bases. The CDR3 region is CASSTTGEAFF. The CDR3 coding sequence is TGTGCCAGCAGCACGACAGGGGAGGCTTTCTTT.

The rearrangement uses TRBV19 and TRBJ1-6; 7 bases map to TRBD1. V shed 6 bases and J 6 bases; nucleotides not matched to a gene: 5. CDR3 length: 14 amino acids. Germline lookup yields CDR1 LNHDA and CDR2 SQIVND (reference sequence). CDR3 sequence (DNA): TGTGCCAGTAGCTCCGGGACAGTTAATTCACCCCTCCACTTT. Its protein product is CASSSGTVNSPLHF.

The chain employs TRBV6-5 and TRBJ1-3; 7 bases line up with TRBD1. V trimming: 5 bases; J trimming: 3 bases; junction bases outside the gene matches: 7. Germline CDR1 and CDR2: MNHEY and SVGAGI. The CDR3 spans 15 residues. The CDR3 spells CASSLQGLYGNTIYF. CDR3 DNA sequence: TGTGCCAGCAGTCTACAGGGGCTGTATGGAAACACCATATATTTT.

The CDR3 loop reads CASRERTGRGGELFF. The CDR3 nucleotides read TGTGCCAGCAGAGAAAGGACAGGGAGGGGCGGGGAGCTGTTTTTT. The chain couples TRBV25-1 to TRBJ2-2, with D possibly matching TRBD1 (8 bases). V was cut by 6 bases and J by 7 bases, with 18 bases left in between. The CDR3 loop spans 15 amino acids. Germline-derived CDR1 and CDR2 are MGHDK and SYGVNS. Combining the CDR3 with reference TRBV25-1 and TRBJ2-2 gives the whole variable domain EADIYQTPRYLVIGTGKKITLECSQTMGHDKMYWYQQDPGMELHLIHYSYGVNSTEKGDLSSESTVSRIRTEHFPLTLESARPSHTSQYLCASRERTGRGGELFFGEGSRLTVL.

The V call is TRBV7-3, the J call TRBJ2-5, with 8 bases fitting TRBD2. The CDR3 covers 14 residues. Trimming took 7 bases from V and 1 from J; bases not matched to a gene: 5. Germline V lookup: CDR1 SGHTA, CDR2 FQGTGA. The CDR3, as DNA: TGTGCCAGCACCCCACTAGCGGTCCAAGAGACCCAGTACTTC. Its translation: CASTPLAVQETQYF.

V gene TRBV7-9 combines with J gene TRBJ2-5, with a possible D match to TRBD2 (6 bases). V was clipped by 5 bases and J by 1 base, with 11 bases between them. Germline V gives CDR1 SEHNR, CDR2 FQNEAQ (reference sequence). CDR3 length: 14 residues. The CDR3 sequence is CASSPRDFQETQYF. In DNA, the CDR3 is TGTGCCAGCAGCCCCCGGGACTTCCAAGAGACCCAGTACTTC.

The genes are TRBV19 and TRBJ1-1, with D tentatively TRBD1 (6 bases). The germline V gene encodes CDR1 LNHDA and CDR2 SQIVND (reference sequence). Trimming removed 4 bases at V and 8 bases at J, with 14 bases between. The CDR3 sequence is 13 residues long. CDR3 DNA: TGTGCCAGTAGTACTCCCGCTGGGACAGAAGCTTTCTTT. It codes for CASSTPAGTEAFF.

CDR3 DNA: TGCGCCAGCAGCTTCAGGCAGGGGTCCTCCCCCAATGGCTACACCTTC. The encoded protein is CASSFRQGSSPNGYTF. V usage is TRBV5-1 and J usage is TRBJ1-2; D may be TRBD1 (6 bases). The CDR3 is made up of 16 amino acids. The V and J ends lost 2 bases and 6 bases respectively, with 20 bases between them. Germline lookup yields CDR1 SGHRS and CDR2 YFSETQ.

The rearrangement joins TRBV6-1 to TRBJ2-3, with 7 bases aligning to TRBD2. This CDR3 has 14 residues. V lost 5 bases to trimming and J lost 0 bases; unmatched junction nucleotides: 2. Looked up from germline, CDR1 is MNHNS and CDR2 is SASEGT. In DNA, the CDR3 is TGTGCCAGCAGTCGGGACTACAGCACAGATACGCAGTATTTT. Residues: CASSRDYSTDTQYF.

The chain joins TRBV18 to TRBJ1-2; 10 positions agree with TRBD1. Per germline, CDR1 KGHSH and CDR2 LQKENI. The CDR3 length is 14 residues. J was trimmed by 4 bases and V by 2 bases; bases with no gene match: 1. The CDR3 DNA is TGTGCCAGCTCACCAGGACAGGGGGGCTATGGCTACACCTTC. This sequence encodes CASSPGQGGYGYTF. The full variable domain, rest sourced from reference TRBV18 and TRBJ1-2, is NAGVMQNPRHLVRRRGQEARLRCSPMKGHSHVYWYRQLPEEGLKFMVYLQKENIIDESGMPKERFSAEFPKEGPSILRIQQVVRGDSAAYFCASSPGQGGYGYTFGSGTRLTVV.

CDR3 sequence: CASSAQTATYGYTF. CDR3 nucleotides: TGTGCCAGCAGCGCCCAGACAGCAACTTATGGCTACACCTTC. The rearrangement uses TRBV9 and TRBJ1-2; D may be TRBD1 (5 bases). V was clipped by 3 bases and J by 5 bases, with 14 bases between them. Per germline, CDR1 SGDLS and CDR2 YYNGEE. There are 14 residues in the CDR3. The whole variable domain, filled in from reference TRBV9 and TRBJ1-2, reads DSGVTQTPKHLITATGQRVTLRCSPRSGDLSVYWYQQSLDQGLQFLIQYYNGEERAKGNILERFSAQQFPDLHSELNLSSLELGDSALYFCASSAQTATYGYTFGSGTRLTVV.

The chain is built from TRBV5-1 and TRBJ2-1; a weak D match, TRBD1 (6 bases). The CDR3 runs 15 residues. Per the germline V gene, CDR1 is SGHRS and CDR2 is YFSETQ. V was cut by 7 bases and J by 0 bases, with 14 bases left in between. DNA of the CDR3: TGCGCCAGCGCCTCGGGGACAAGCTCCTACAATGAGCAGTTCTTC. This translates into CASASGTSSYNEQFF.